What follows describes a single TCR beta chain. The CDR3 consists of 13 residues. Per germline, CDR1 MNHEY and CDR2 SVGAGI. Trimming cost V 7 bases and J 1 base, with 11 bases left between them. These data belong to a study of T cell responses to AZD1222 COVID-19 vaccine. Clones were read by immunoSEQ multiplex PCR, and TCRdb kept only the in-frame ones, dropping some. The repertoire consists of 90,000 to 150,000 clones, with 80% to 90% occurring once and the leading ten covering 9% to 9.5%. The sequenced sample was peripheral blood, obtained on day 0 of AZD1222 vaccination. The rearrangement links TRBV6-5 to TRBJ2-7, with D possibly matching TRBD2 (6 bases). The TCR comes from an adult in good health. The CDR3 region is CASTHGSSYEQYF. The CDR3 region has the DNA TGTGCCAGCACCCACGGGAGTTCCTACGAGCAGTACTTC.